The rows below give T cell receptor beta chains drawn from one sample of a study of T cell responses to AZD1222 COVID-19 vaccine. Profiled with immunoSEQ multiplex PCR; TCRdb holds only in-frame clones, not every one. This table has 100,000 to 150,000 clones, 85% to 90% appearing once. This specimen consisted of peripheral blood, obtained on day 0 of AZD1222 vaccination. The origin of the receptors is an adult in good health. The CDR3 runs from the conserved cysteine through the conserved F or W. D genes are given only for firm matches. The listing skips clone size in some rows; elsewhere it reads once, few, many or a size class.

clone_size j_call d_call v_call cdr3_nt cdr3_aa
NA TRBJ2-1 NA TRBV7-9 TGTGCCAGCAGCTTAAAGGAATTGCGGGACTTACCTTACAATGAGCAGTTCTTC CASSLKELRDLPYNEQFF
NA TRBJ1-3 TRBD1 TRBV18 TGTGCCAGCTCACCCACTCTTTCCGGGACAGGGGGAAACACCATATATTTT CASSPTLSGTGGNTIYF
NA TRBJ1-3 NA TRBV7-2 TGTGCCAGCAGCTTAGGGGTTCCTGGAAACACCATATATTTT CASSLGVPGNTIYF
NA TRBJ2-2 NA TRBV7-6 TGTGCCAGCAGCTCACAGGGATACGACACCGGGGAGCTGTTTTTT CASSSQGYDTGELFF
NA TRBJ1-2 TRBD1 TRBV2 TGTGCCAGCTCGGGACAGGGTAGAGGCTACACCTTC CASSGQGRGYTF
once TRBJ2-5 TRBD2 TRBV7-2 TGTGCCAGCAGTCTGGCGGGGGGGCCAGAAGAGACCCAGTACTTC CASSLAGGPEETQYF
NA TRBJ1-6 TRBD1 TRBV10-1 TGCGCCAGCAGCTCCGGGACAGCTAATTCACCCCTCCACTTT CASSSGTANSPLHF
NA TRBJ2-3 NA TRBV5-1 TGCGCCAGCAGCCGCGGGACAGAACGCACAGATACGCAGTATTTT CASSRGTERTDTQYF
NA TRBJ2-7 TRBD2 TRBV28 TGTGCCAGCACCTCTACCGGGACTAGCGGGGCATACGAGCAGTACTTC CASTSTGTSGAYEQYF
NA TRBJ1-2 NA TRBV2 TGTGCCAGCAGTGATTCGGGTCTTACCTCTCCTGGCTACACCTTC CASSDSGLTSPGYTF
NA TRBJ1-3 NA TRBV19 TGTGCCAGTAGTATCCGACAGCCCTCTGGAAACACCATATATTTT CASSIRQPSGNTIYF
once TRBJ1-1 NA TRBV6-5 TGTGCCAGCAGATATTGGGAGGGAAGGGCTGAAGCTTTCTTT CASRYWEGRAEAFF
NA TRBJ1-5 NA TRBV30 TGTGCCTGGAGTGTAGGAGGGAACAATCAGCCCCAGCATTTT CAWSVGGNNQPQHF
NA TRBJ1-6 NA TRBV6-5 TGTGCCAGCAGCTCAACAGGAAATTCACCCCTCCACTTT CASSSTGNSPLHF
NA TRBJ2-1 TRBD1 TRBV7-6 TGTGCCAGCAGGACAGGGTATGAGCAGTTCTTC CASRTGYEQFF
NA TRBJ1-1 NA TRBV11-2 TGTGCCAGCAGCGCCGGCTGGGGGCCCACTGAAGCTTTCTTT CASSAGWGPTEAFF
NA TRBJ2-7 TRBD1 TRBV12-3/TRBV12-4 TGTGCCAGCAGTTGGGACAGGACTGGGGAGCAGTACTTC CASSWDRTGEQYF
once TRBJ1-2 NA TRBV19 TGTGCCAGTAAGGGGCAGGGAGAAACACCTAACTATGGCTACACCTTC CASKGQGETPNYGYTF
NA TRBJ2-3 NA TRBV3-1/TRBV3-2 TGTGCCAGCAGCCAAGATCGAGGACAGACAGATACGCAGTATTTT CASSQDRGQTDTQYF
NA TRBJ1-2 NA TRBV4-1 TGCGCCAGCAGCCAAGTAGGGGGGGCACGGCGCTATGGCTACACCTTC CASSQVGGARRYGYTF
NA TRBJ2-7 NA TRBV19 TGTGCCAGTAGTATAAGGCACAGGTCTGCCGAGCAGTACTTC CASSIRHRSAEQYF
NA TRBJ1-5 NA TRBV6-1 TGTGCCAGCAGTGAAGGATCAGGGATGAGGAATCAGCCCCAGCATTTT CASSEGSGMRNQPQHF
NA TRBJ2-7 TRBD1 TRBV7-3 TGTGCCAGCAGCCTACCCCGAGACAGGGAAACCTACGAGCAGTACTTC CASSLPRDRETYEQYF
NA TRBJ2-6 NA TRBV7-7 TGTGCTAGCAGCCCCCGGGACTCGAGCTCTGGGGCCAACGTCCTGACTTTC CASSPRDSSSGANVLTF
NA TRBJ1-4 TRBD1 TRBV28 TGTGCCACCTTGGACCTCGACAGGGGCATAAGCGGGAATGAAAAACTGTTTTTT CATLDLDRGISGNEKLFF
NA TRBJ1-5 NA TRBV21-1 TGTGCCAGCAGACCCCGGAGGGAGTTGAATCAGCCCCAGCATTTT CASRPRRELNQPQHF
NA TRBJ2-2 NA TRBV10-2 TGCGCCAGCAGCTGGGGGGGGCCGGTGAACACCGGGGAGCTGTTTTTT CASSWGGPVNTGELFF
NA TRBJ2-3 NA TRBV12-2 TGTGCAAGTCGCTTACCGCTACGGGGGGGCCAGGGAGATACGCAGTATTTT CASRLPLRGGQGDTQYF
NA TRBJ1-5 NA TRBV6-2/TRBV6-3 TGTGCCAGCAGTTATGTCCCGGGGGGCCCTAATCAGCCCCAGCATTTT CASSYVPGGPNQPQHF
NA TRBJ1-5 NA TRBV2 TGTGCCATCGGGCAATCAGCCCAGCATTTT CAIGQSAQHF
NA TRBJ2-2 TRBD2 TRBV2 TGTGCCAGCACGGTGGCGGGGGGGCTCGGGGAGCTGTTTTTT CASTVAGGLGELFF
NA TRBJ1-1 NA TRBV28 TGTGCCAGCAGTCTGTTGAAGACTGAAGCTTTCTTT CASSLLKTEAFF
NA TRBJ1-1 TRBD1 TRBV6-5 TGTGCCAGCCCGGACAGGGTAACTGAAGCTTTCTTT CASPDRVTEAFF
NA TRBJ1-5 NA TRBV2 TGTGCCAGCAGTGAAGGAGTCCACCCCAATCAGCCCCAGCATTTT CASSEGVHPNQPQHF